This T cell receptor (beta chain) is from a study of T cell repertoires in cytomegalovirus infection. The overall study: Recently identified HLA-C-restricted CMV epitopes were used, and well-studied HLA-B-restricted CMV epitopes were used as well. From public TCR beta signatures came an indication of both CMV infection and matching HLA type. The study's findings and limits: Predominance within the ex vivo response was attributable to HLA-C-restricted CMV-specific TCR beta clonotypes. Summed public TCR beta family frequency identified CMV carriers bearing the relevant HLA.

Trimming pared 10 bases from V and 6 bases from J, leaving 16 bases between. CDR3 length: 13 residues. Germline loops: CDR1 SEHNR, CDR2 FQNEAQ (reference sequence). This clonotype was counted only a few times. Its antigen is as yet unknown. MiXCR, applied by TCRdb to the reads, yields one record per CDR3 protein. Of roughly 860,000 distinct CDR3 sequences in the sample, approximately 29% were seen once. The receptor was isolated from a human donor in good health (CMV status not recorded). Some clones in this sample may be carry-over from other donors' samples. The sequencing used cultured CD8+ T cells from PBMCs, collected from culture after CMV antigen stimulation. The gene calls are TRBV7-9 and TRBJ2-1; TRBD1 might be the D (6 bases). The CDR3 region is CATTLSQGNEQFF. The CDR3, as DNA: TGTGCCACCACCCTTTCACAGGGCAATGAGCAGTTCTTC.